This entry lists 13 T cell receptor beta chains sequenced from one sample in a study of shared clonotypes between healthy human individuals. Sequenced by immunoSEQ multiplex PCR; TCRdb stores in-frame clones only, minus some. The sample lists millions of clones, more than 90% occurring once. The sequenced sample was naive CD4+ T cells sorted from blood. Subset described: CD45RA+ positively selected. These receptors all stem from a man aged 18 to 30 in good health.

V is TRBV7-6 and J is TRBJ2-3, with a weak D call TRBD2 (6 bases). Germline CDR1 is SGHVS and CDR2 is FNYEAQ. With 5 bases removed from V and 0 bases from J, the gap between germline ends came to 15 bases. This CDR3 region has 16 residues. This CDR3 is CASSLQTSLSTDTQYF. In DNA form, the CDR3 reads TGTGCCAGCAGCCTACAGACTAGTCTCAGCACAGATACGCAGTATTTT.

The chain employs TRBV10-3 and TRBJ1-1, with a possible D match to TRBD1 (5 bases). The germline CDR1 and CDR2 sequences are ENHRY and SYGVKD. This CDR3 contains 14 residues. V gave up 2 bases and J gave up 10 bases, with 17 bases separating them. In nucleotides, the CDR3 is TGTGCCATCAGTGAGGAGGAGGTGGGGGGTATAGCTTTCTTT. Residues: CAISEEEVGGIAFF.

V and J are TRBV19 and TRBJ1-6; 8 positions match TRBD1. The CDR3 runs 14 residues. Trimming took 10 bases from V and 3 from J; bases not matched to a gene: 5. The germline CDR1 and CDR2 sequences are LNHDA and SQIVND (reference sequence). CDR3 amino acids: CATSGGRYNSPLHF. DNA for the CDR3: TGTGCCACCTCAGGGGGCCGCTATAATTCACCCCTCCACTTT.

V gene TRBV5-4 combines with J gene TRBJ1-2; 10 positions agree with TRBD1. The length of the CDR3 is 17 residues. Germline lookup yields CDR1 SGHNT and CDR2 YYREEE (reference sequence). Trimming at V came to 4 bases and at J to 6 bases, leaving 15 bases not matched to a gene. The CDR3 spells CASSQTTPGQGINGYTF. The CDR3 DNA reads TGTGCCAGCAGCCAGACCACGCCGGGACAGGGGATTAATGGCTACACCTTC.

V usage is TRBV5-1 and J usage is TRBJ2-3, with D perhaps matching TRBD2 (6 bases). V was cut by 4 bases and J by 3 bases, with 12 bases left in between. CDR3 size: 14 residues. Germline assignment: CDR1 SGHRS and CDR2 YFSETQ. The CDR3 coding sequence is TGCGCCAGCAGCGGTGGGGGGACTACAGATACGCAGTATTTT. Its protein product is CASSGGGTTDTQYF. Complete variable domain (other parts from reference TRBV5-1 and TRBJ2-3): KAGVTQTPRYLIKTRGQQVTLSCSPISGHRSVSWYQQTPGQGLQFLFEYFSETQRNKGNFPGRFSGRQFSNSRSEMNVSTLELGDSALYLCASSGGGTTDTQYFGPGTRLTVL.

This chain joins TRBV6-5 and TRBJ1-2; D might be TRBD1 (6 bases). Germline V gene lookup returns CDR1 MNHEY and CDR2 SVGAGI. V lost 7 bases to trimming and J lost 2 bases, with 14 bases between them. CDR3 length: 14 residues. The CDR3 DNA reads TGTGCCAGCAATTCCAGGGGTAGGAACTATGGCTACACCTTC. It specifies CASNSRGRNYGYTF.

With respect to this clone: In the same sample, other DNA sequences code for this CDR3. This chain connects TRBV7-9 to TRBJ2-7; unclear D gene. The length of the CDR3 is 12 residues. V was pared by 3 bases and J by 0 bases, with 3 bases between. CDR1 is SEHNR and CDR2 is FQNEAQ in the germline V gene (reference sequence). The CDR3 DNA reads TGTGCCAGCAGCTTGACCTCCTACGAGCAGTACTTC. Residues: CASSLTSYEQYF.

The chain joins TRBV7-2 to TRBJ2-7; 7 positions agree with TRBD2. V lost 5 bases and J lost 3; bases outside the gene matches: 4. The CDR3 has 13 residues. Germline CDR1 reads SGHTA; CDR2 reads FQGNSA. CDR3 sequence (DNA): TGTGCCAGCAGCAAACCGGGGGGCTACGAGCAGTACTTC. Translated: CASSKPGGYEQYF.

This chain joins TRBV6-1 and TRBJ2-7, with 8 bases fitting TRBD1. Germline V CDR1 and CDR2: MNHNS, SASEGT. This CDR3 spans 18 amino acids. J was trimmed by 2 bases and V by 2 bases; bases with no gene match: 14. The CDR3, as DNA: TGTGCCAGCAGTGAACGAGACAGGGGATGGTTTTCGGCCTACGAGCAGTACTTC. Encoded protein: CASSERDRGWFSAYEQYF.

DNA for the CDR3: TGTGCCTGGAGGGGGCAGAATGGCTATGGCTACACCTTC. This gives the protein CAWRGQNGYGYTF. The chain uses TRBV30 and TRBJ1-2; a possible D gene is TRBD1 (5 bases). The germline V and J ends were trimmed by 3 bases and 4 bases, with 12 bases remaining between them. The CDR3 runs to 13 residues. Germline V CDR1 and CDR2: GTSNPN, SVGIG (reference sequence). The variable domain in full, completed from reference TRBV30 and TRBJ1-2, reads SQTIHQWPATLVQPVGSPLSLECTVEGTSNPNLYWYRQAAGRGLQLLFYSVGIGQISSEVPQNLSASRPQDRQFILSSKKLLLSDSGFYLCAWRGQNGYGYTFGSGTRLTVV.

V usage is TRBV21-1 and J usage is TRBJ2-6. TRBV21-1 is noted as a pseudogene. The CDR3 has 22 residues. DNA of the CDR3: TGTGCCAGCAGCAAAGGGGGGCAGGCCATCGAGAGGGGAGGCTCTGGGGCCAACGTCCTGACTTTC. Translating it yields CASSKGGQAIERGGSGANVLTF.

The gene calls are TRBV12-5 and TRBJ1-1; TRBD1 matches 10 bases. The V segment lost 1 base and the J segment 7 bases; nucleotides outside the gene matches: 6. The CDR3 extends over 15 amino acids. Germline assignment: CDR1 LGHNT and CDR2 FRNRAP. The CDR3 here is CASGLEGGTGVEAFF. In nucleotides, the CDR3 is TGTGCTAGTGGTTTGGAGGGAGGGACAGGGGTTGAAGCTTTCTTT. Full variable domain (remainder filled in from reference TRBV12-5 and TRBJ1-1): DARVTQTPRHKVTEMGQEVTMRCQPILGHNTVFWYRQTMMQGLELLAYFRNRAPLDDSGMPKDRFSAEMPDATLATLKIQPSEPRDSAVYFCASGLEGGTGVEAFFGQGTRLTVV.

This chain links TRBV5-6 with TRBJ1-4; no clear D gene. The length of the CDR3 is 15 residues. Germline V gene data show CDR1 as SGHDT and CDR2 as YYEEEE. The V and J ends lost 4 bases and 0 bases respectively, with 10 bases between them. This CDR3 reads CASSDGSATNEKLFF. Written as DNA, the CDR3 is TGTGCCAGCAGCGACGGGAGTGCAACTAATGAAAAACTGTTTTTT. The entire variable domain, with the rest obtained from reference TRBV5-6 and TRBJ1-4, is as follows: DAGVTQSPTHLIKTRGQQVTLRCSPKSGHDTVSWYQQALGQGPQFIFQYYEEEERQRGNFPDRFSGHQFPNYSSELNVNALLLGDSALYLCASSDGSATNEKLFFGSGTQLSVL.